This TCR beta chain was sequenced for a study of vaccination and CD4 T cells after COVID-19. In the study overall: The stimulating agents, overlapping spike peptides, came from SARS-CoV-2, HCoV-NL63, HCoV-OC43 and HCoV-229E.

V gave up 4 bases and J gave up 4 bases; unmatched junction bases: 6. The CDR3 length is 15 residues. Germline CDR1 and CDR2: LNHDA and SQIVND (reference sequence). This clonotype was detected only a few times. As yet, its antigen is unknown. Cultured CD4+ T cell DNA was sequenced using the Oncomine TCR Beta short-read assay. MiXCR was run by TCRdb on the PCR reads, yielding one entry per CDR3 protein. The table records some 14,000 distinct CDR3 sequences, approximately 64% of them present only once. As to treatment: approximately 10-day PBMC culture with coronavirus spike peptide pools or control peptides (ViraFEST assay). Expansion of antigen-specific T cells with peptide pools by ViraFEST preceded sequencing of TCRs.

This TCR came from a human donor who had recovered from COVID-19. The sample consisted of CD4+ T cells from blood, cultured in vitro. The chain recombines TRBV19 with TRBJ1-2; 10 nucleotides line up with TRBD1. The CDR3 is CASSREGTGAYGYTF. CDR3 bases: TGTGCCAGTAGTAGGGAAGGGACAGGGGCCTATGGCTACACCTTC.